The 14 T cell receptor beta chains presented below share a single source sample, sequenced in a study of blood T cell repertoires in COVID-19. Sequenced by immunoSEQ multiplex PCR; TCRdb stores in-frame clones only, minus some. The table includes 310,000 or so clones, roughly 86% detected once. Specimen: PBMCs or T cells enriched from blood (not recorded which). These receptors came from a woman younger than 35 who had recovered from COVID-19.

The gene calls are TRBV3-1 (or the pseudogene TRBV3-2) and TRBJ2-1; 7 bases line up with TRBD2. CDR1 is LGHDT, CDR2 YNNKEL, per germline (reference sequence). This CDR3 has 15 residues. V lost 7 bases to trimming and J lost 6 bases; unmatched junction nucleotides: 12. The CDR3 sequence is CASTTNGLDPNEQFF. The CDR3 coding sequence is TGTGCCAGCACCACAAACGGACTAGACCCCAATGAGCAGTTCTTC.

This clone appeared a single time. The genes are TRBV4-3 and TRBJ2-1; 8 bases align to TRBD2. CDR3 length: 16 residues. The germline V gene has CDR1 LGHNA and CDR2 YSLEER. V shed 4 bases and J 3 bases; nucleotides not matched to a gene: 8. The CDR3 coding sequence is TGCGCCAGCAGCCGCCAGCGGGGGACCCTCTACAATGAGCAGTTCTTC. Its protein product is CASSRQRGTLYNEQFF.

The chain carries TRBV2 and TRBJ2-7; a possible D gene is TRBD1 (6 bases). Germline assignment: CDR1 SNHLY and CDR2 FYNNEI. V was clipped by 9 bases and J by 4 bases, with 16 bases between them. This CDR3 region has 13 residues. CDR3 residues: CASGTGISYEQYF. The CDR3, as DNA: TGTGCCAGTGGAACAGGGATATCTTACGAGCAGTACTTC. Full variable domain (outside the CDR3, taken from reference TRBV2 and TRBJ2-7): EPEVTQTPSHQVTQMGQEVILRCVPISNHLYFYWYRQILGQKVEFLVSFYNNEISEKSEIFDDQFSVERPDGSNFTLKIRSTKLEDSAMYFCASGTGISYEQYFGPGTRLTVT.

The chain has TRBV18 and TRBJ2-7, with 9 bases aligning to TRBD2. This CDR3 is built from 15 residues. Trimming removed 2 bases from V and 6 bases from J; junction bases left unmatched: 8. The germline gives CDR1 KGHSH, CDR2 LQKENI. The CDR3 region is CASSPESGRLREQYF. The CDR3 coding sequence is TGTGCCAGCTCACCAGAAAGCGGGAGGCTTCGCGAGCAGTACTTC.

This sequence joins TRBV5-1 and TRBJ1-4, with 9 bases identical to TRBD1. V trimming: 3 bases; J trimming: 5 bases; junction bases outside the gene matches: 5. The CDR3 loop spans 15 amino acids. Germline V gene data show CDR1 as SGHRS and CDR2 as YFSETQ. In DNA, the CDR3 is TGCGCCAGCAGCTCACTTACAGGGGGCAATGAAAAACTGTTTTTT. Its protein product is CASSSLTGGNEKLFF.

The chain carries TRBV5-4 and TRBJ2-3; perhaps TRBD2 as D (6 bases). The CDR3 consists of 16 residues. V was trimmed by 0 bases and J by 0 bases, leaving 11 bases between them. Per germline, CDR1 SGHNT and CDR2 YYREEE (reference sequence). As DNA, the CDR3 is TGTGCCAGCAGCTTGGACGGGACTCCTAGCACAGATACGCAGTATTTT. Translation: CASSLDGTPSTDTQYF.

The chain's CDR3 is CASSKTGQSHGYTF. CDR3 DNA: TGTGCCAGCAGCAAGACGGGACAGTCCCATGGCTACACCTTC. The chain recombines TRBV6-5 with TRBJ1-2, with 7 positions matching TRBD1. This CDR3 comprises 14 residues. V gave up 6 bases and J gave up 6 bases; unmatched junction bases: 10. CDR1 and CDR2 from the germline V gene are MNHEY and SVGAGI.

This clone was seen just once. The chain has TRBV7-3 and TRBJ2-2, with 9 bases aligning to TRBD2. Looked up from germline, CDR1 is SGHTA and CDR2 is FQGTGA. The V and J ends lost 5 bases and 6 bases, in that order; junction bases with no gene match: 10. This CDR3 is built from 16 residues. The CDR3: CASSPTGGGASGELFF. CDR3 DNA sequence: TGTGCCAGCAGCCCAACGGGCGGGGGGGCCTCCGGGGAGCTGTTTTTT. Together with reference TRBV7-3 and TRBJ2-2, the CDR3 gives the full variable domain: GAGVSQTPSNKVTEKGKYVELRCDPISGHTALYWYRQSLGQGPEFLIYFQGTGAADDSGLPNDRFFAVRPEGSVSTLKIQRTERGDSAVYLCASSPTGGGASGELFFGEGSRLTVL.

The CDR3 spells CASRGQGRTEAFF. The CDR3 DNA reads as TGTGCCAGTAGGGGACAGGGCCGCACTGAAGCTTTCTTT. This chain links TRBV19 with TRBJ1-1, with 9 nucleotides matching TRBD1. J lost 4 bases, V lost 6 bases, and 3 bases had no gene match. CDR1 is LNHDA and CDR2 is SQIVND in the germline V gene (reference sequence). The CDR3 length is 13 residues.

As DNA, the CDR3 is TGCGCCAGCAGCTTGGGGGGGACACACACAGATACGCAGTATTTT. Protein sequence: CASSLGGTHTDTQYF. V usage is TRBV5-1 and J usage is TRBJ2-3; maybe TRBD1 (6 bases). Trimming took off 0 bases at V and 2 bases at J, with 10 bases between the two ends. This CDR3 comprises 15 residues. Germline loops: CDR1 SGHRS, CDR2 YFSETQ.

As regards this clone: This CDR3 is also generated by other DNA sequences in the sample. This chain connects TRBV12-3 or TRBV12-4 to TRBJ2-3; D is uncertain. This CDR3 has 12 amino acids. Trimming removed 5 bases at V and 4 bases at J, with 7 bases between. The CDR3 bases are TGTGCCAGCAGTCCCTATTCAGATACGCAGTATTTT. It encodes CASSPYSDTQYF.

The genes are TRBV10-3 and TRBJ2-4; a weak D match, TRBD1 (5 bases). Trimming stripped 3 bases from V and 5 bases from J, with 5 bases between. This CDR3 has 12 residues. Germline V gene sequence: CDR1 ENHRY, CDR2 SYGVKD. The chain's CDR3 is CAISEGENIQYF. The CDR3 DNA follows: TGTGCCATCAGTGAAGGGGAAAACATTCAGTACTTC.

In nucleotides, the CDR3 is TGTGCCAGCAGTTTCCCCAGCGGGAGGGATGGTGAGCAGTTCTTC. This sequence encodes CASSFPSGRDGEQFF. The J gene is TRBJ2-1, the V gene TRBV27; TRBD2 aligns across 10 bases. The CDR3 covers 15 residues. After removal of 3 bases from V and 9 bases from J, the junction contained 8 bases not matched to a gene. Germline assignment: CDR1 MNHEY and CDR2 SMNVEV (reference sequence).

The chain is built from TRBV12-3 or TRBV12-4 and TRBJ1-5; D is possibly TRBD1 (5 bases). The V gene lost 6 bases and the J gene lost 5 bases, with 11 bases spanning the gap. The CDR3 extends over 13 amino acids. CDR3 protein: CASRGGQDQPQHF. CDR3 sequence (DNA): TGTGCCAGCAGGGGAGGACAAGATCAGCCCCAGCATTTT.